This TCR beta chain was recorded in a study of technical replicates of blood from a handful of donors. The table came from immunoSEQ multiplex PCR; TCRdb's copy has only in-frame clones and leaves some out. The repertoire holds roughly 90,000 clones, approximately 90% seen once, with over 0.2% in the top ten. This CDR3 comprises 15 residues. Germline CDR1 is LGHNT and CDR2 is FRNRAP. The ends lost 7 bases at V and 4 bases at J; junction bases unmatched: 10. The source is a human donor in good health. The material sequenced was T cells isolated from PBMCs. The chain couples TRBV12-5 to TRBJ2-5; 9 nucleotides align to TRBD1. The CDR3, as DNA: TGTGCTAGTGCCACCAGGGACAGGGACCGAGAGACCCAGTACTTC. Its protein is CASATRDRDRETQYF.